These 8 T cell receptor beta chains originate from one sample sequenced in a study of T-cell reconstitution after alpha-beta-depleted transplantation in children. TCRbeta library preparation incorporated unique molecular identifiers. TCRdb passed the PCR reads through MiXCR, listing each CDR3 protein once. The table lists around 600,000 distinct CDR3 sequences, 10% of them singletons. The source was PBMCs from the stem cell graft donor, collected from the stem cell graft. Source of these receptors: a human donor who donated a stem cell graft to a child with acute myeloid leukemia.

This clonotype was detected many times. The V call is TRBV20-1, the J call TRBJ2-4, with a possible D match to TRBD1 (5 bases). Trimming took 4 bases from V and 7 from J, leaving 20 bases between them. Germline lookup yields CDR1 DFQATT and CDR2 SNEGSKA (reference sequence). The CDR3 spans 15 residues. This CDR3 is CSAIVQAGPLNIQYF. In DNA form, the CDR3 reads TGCAGTGCTATAGTGCAGGCAGGGCCCCTTAACATTCAGTACTTC.

This clonotype was picked up a small number of times. The genes are TRBV10-3 and TRBJ2-7; the match to TRBD1 covers 7 bases. Germline V gene sequence: CDR1 ENHRY, CDR2 SYGVKD. This CDR3 is 16 amino acids long. J gave up 2 bases and V 3 bases, and 10 bases lay outside the gene matches. The CDR3 nucleotides read TGTGCCATCAGTGATCCCGACAGGGCTAGCACCTACGAGCAGTACTTC. It specifies CAISDPDRASTYEQYF.

This clonotype was counted between two and nine times. The chain links TRBV20-1 to TRBJ2-2, with 8 bases matching TRBD1. This CDR3 comprises 12 residues. CDR1 DFQATT and CDR2 SNEGSKA come from the germline V gene (reference sequence). The junction had 1 base not matched to a gene; V was cut back by 4 bases and J by 6 bases. CDR3 nucleotide sequence: TGCAGTGCTAAGGACAGGGCCGGGGAGCTGTTTTTT. As protein: CSAKDRAGELFF.

This clonotype was found a few times. This sequence joins TRBV6-5 and TRBJ1-1, with D unclear. The CDR3 is made up of 15 amino acids. Trimming pared 2 bases from V and 5 bases from J, leaving 15 bases between. Germline CDR1 and CDR2: MNHEY and SVGAGI. CDR3 sequence reads: CASSYPGVAGTEAFF. DNA of the CDR3: TGTGCCAGCAGTTACCCGGGCGTTGCGGGAACTGAAGCTTTCTTT.

This clonotype occurred many times. This rearrangement joins TRBV2 to TRBJ1-6, with D tentatively TRBD1 (5 bases). The germline V and J ends were trimmed by 7 bases and 5 bases, with 18 bases remaining between them. Germline V lookup: CDR1 SNHLY, CDR2 FYNNEI. This CDR3 comprises 16 residues. The CDR3 protein is CASTIRGGRDNSPLHF. The CDR3 DNA follows: TGTGCCAGCACCATTCGGGGGGGTCGGGATAATTCACCCCTCCACTTT.

The chain employs TRBV20-1 and TRBJ2-5; D perhaps matches TRBD2 (6 bases). The V end lost 7 bases, the J end lost 3 bases, and 12 bases lay between the germline ends. Germline V gives CDR1 DFQATT, CDR2 SNEGSKA (reference sequence). The length of the CDR3 is 12 residues. For the CDR3, the DNA is TGCAGTGTAGCGGCCTCAGAAGAGACCCAGTACTTC. Residues: CSVAASEETQYF.

In this sample, this clonotype turned up a few times. J is TRBJ2-7 and V is TRBV14, with 12 bases fitting TRBD1. This CDR3 region has 15 residues. The ends lost 1 base at V and 2 bases at J; junction bases unmatched: 0. CDR1 and CDR2 from the germline V gene are SGHDN and FVKESK. CDR3 loop: CASSQGDRGPYEQYF. As DNA, the CDR3 is TGTGCCAGCAGCCAAGGGGACAGGGGGCCCTACGAGCAGTACTTC.

The table lists this clonotype with many counts. The chain has TRBV29-1 and TRBJ2-2, with D possibly being TRBD1 or TRBD2 (5 bases each). Germline V lookup: CDR1 SQVTM, CDR2 ANQGSEA. V shed 5 bases and J shed 5 bases, with 12 bases lying between them. The CDR3 loop spans 13 amino acids. The CDR3 nucleotides read TGCAGCGTTTCGTGGGACGTAACCGGGGAGCTGTTTTTT. Translating gives CSVSWDVTGELFF.